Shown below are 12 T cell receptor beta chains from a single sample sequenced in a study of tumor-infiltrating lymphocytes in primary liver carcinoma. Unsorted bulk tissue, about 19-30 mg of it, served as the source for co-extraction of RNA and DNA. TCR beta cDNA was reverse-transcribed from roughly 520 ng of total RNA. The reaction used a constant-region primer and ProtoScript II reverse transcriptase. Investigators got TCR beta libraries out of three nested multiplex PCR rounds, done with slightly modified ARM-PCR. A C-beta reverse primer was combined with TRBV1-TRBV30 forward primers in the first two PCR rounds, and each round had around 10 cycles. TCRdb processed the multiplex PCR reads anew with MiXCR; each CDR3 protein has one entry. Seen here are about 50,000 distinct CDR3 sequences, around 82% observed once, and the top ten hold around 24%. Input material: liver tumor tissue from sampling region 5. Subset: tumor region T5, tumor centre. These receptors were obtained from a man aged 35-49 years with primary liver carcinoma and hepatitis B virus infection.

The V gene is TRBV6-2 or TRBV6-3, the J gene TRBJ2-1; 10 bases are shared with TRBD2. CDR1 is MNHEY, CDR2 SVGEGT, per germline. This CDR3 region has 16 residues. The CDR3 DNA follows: TGTACCCGCAGTCCCCGGGCTAGCGGGAGAGCAAATGAGCAGTTCTTC. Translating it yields CTRSPRASGRANEQFF.

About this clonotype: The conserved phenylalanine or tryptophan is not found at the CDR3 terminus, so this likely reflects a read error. The CDR3, as DNA: TGCTGCGTTGTCCAGGGAAGGAATGGCTACACCTCC. Protein: CCVVQGRNGYTS. The V call is TRBV29-1, the J call TRBJ1-2, with D possibly TRBD1 on 5 matching bases. This CDR3 is built from 12 residues. The germline V gene encodes CDR1 SQVTM and CDR2 ANQGSEA.

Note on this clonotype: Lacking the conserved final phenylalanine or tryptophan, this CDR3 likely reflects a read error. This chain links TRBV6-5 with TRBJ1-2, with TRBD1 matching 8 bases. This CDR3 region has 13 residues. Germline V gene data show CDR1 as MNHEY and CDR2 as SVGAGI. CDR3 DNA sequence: TGTGTCAGCAGGACAGGGATTAACTATGGCTACACCCTC. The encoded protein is CVSRTGINYGYTL.

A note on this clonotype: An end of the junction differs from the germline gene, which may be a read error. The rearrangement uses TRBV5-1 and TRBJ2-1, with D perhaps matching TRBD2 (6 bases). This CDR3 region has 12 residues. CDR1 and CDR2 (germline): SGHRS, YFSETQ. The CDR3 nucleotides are TGCGCCAACAGCTTGTATAGCGGTGGGCAGTTCTTC. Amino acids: CANSLYSGGQFF.

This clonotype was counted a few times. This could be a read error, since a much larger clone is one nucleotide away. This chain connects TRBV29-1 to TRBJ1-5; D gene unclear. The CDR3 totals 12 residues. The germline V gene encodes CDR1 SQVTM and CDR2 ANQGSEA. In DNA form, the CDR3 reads TGCAGCGTTGGGGGAGGCGATCAGCCCCAGGATTTT. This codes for CSVGGGDQPQDF.

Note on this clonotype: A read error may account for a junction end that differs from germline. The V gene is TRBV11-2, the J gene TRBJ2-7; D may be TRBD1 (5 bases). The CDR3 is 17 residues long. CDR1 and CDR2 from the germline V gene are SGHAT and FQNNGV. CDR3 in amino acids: CACSSLGAPSTTYEQYF. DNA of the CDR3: TGTGCCTGCAGTTCCCTTGGGGCTCCCTCCACCACTTACGAGCAGTACTTC.

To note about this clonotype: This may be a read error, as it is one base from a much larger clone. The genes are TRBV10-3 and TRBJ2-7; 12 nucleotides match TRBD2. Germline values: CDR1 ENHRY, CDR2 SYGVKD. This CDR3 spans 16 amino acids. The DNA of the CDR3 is TGTGCCATCAGTGAGGGGGTGACTAGCGGGAGAGGCGAGCAGTGCTTC. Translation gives CAISEGVTSGRGEQCF.

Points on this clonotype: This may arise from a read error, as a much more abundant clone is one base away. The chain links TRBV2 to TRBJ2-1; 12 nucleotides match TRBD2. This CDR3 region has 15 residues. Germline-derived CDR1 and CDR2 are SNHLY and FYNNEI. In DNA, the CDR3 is TGTACCAGCAGCAGGACTAGCGGGAATCACAATGAGCAGTTCTTC. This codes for CTSSRTSGNHNEQFF.

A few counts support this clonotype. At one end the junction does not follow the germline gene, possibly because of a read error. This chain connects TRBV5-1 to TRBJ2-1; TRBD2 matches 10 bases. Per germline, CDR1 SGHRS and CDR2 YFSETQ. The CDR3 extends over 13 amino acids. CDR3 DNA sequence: TGCACCAGCAGCTCTAGCGGGAGCAATGAGCAGTTCTTC. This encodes CTSSSSGSNEQFF.

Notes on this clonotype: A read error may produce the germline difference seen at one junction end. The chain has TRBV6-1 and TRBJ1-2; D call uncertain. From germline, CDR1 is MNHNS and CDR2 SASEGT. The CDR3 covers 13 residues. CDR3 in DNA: TGTACCAGCAGTGAAATTCCAAACTATGGATACACCTTC. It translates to CTSSEIPNYGYTF.

Written as DNA, the CDR3 is TGTGCCAGCGGCATAAGGGGGACTACTGAAGCTTTCTTT. This translates into CASGIRGTTEAFF. The chain employs TRBV6-6 and TRBJ1-1; perhaps TRBD1 as D (6 bases). The CDR3 runs to 13 residues. Trimming removed 8 bases from V and 5 bases from J, with 15 bases in between. Germline CDR1 is MNHNY and CDR2 is SVGAGI (reference sequence).

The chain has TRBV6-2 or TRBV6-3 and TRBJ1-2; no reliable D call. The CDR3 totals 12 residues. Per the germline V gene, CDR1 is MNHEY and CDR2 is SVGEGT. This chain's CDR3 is CLSGLFNYGYTF. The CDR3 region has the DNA TGTCTCAGCGGACTGTTTAACTATGGCTACACCTTC.